These 17 T cell receptor beta chains were all obtained from the same sample, sequenced in a study of blood T cells in healthy people across ages. It was with a sample-barcoded 5' primer and a J-beta primer mix that a second PCR of roughly 7 to 12 cycles was run. TCRdb re-called the 5' RACE reads through MiXCR, storing one row per CDR3 protein. The sample records 760,000 or so distinct CDR3 sequences, 20% to 30% being singletons. This same sample was also taken into another study, of T cells of mothers and their children.

Sequenced input: blood. These receptors came from a boy aged 5-17 years in good health.

This clonotype was counted a single time. The V and J genes are TRBV20-1 and TRBJ1-1; 7 nucleotides line up with TRBD1. This CDR3 comprises 15 residues. The germline gives CDR1 DFQATT, CDR2 SNEGSKA (reference sequence). The V gene end was trimmed by 3 bases and the J gene end by 1 base; junction bases not matched to a gene: 8. CDR3 sequence: CSASPATGRNTEAFF. The CDR3 nucleotides are TGCAGTGCTAGCCCAGCGACAGGGCGGAACACTGAAGCTTTCTTT.

This chain connects TRBV2 to TRBJ1-4; 8 bases agree with TRBD1. V shed 6 bases, J shed 5 bases, and the junction held 8 bases outside the gene matches. The CDR3 is made up of 15 amino acids. Germline V CDR1 and CDR2: SNHLY, FYNNEI. In DNA, the CDR3 is TGTGCCAGCAGGGGAACCGGGACAGGAAATGAAAAACTGTTTTTT. This translates into CASRGTGTGNEKLFF.

This clonotype was recorded a few times. The chain recombines TRBV20-1 with TRBJ2-5, with D unclear. Germline assignment: CDR1 DFQATT and CDR2 SNEGSKA (reference sequence). The CDR3 has 13 amino acids. V was trimmed by 6 bases and J by 7 bases, leaving 18 bases between them. The CDR3 nucleotides read TGCAGTGCCACGCCACAGTTGATAGGGACCCAGTACTTC. Translating gives CSATPQLIGTQYF.

This clonotype was seen more than once but under ten times. The chain couples TRBV5-1 to TRBJ2-7, with D possibly matching TRBD2 (6 bases). The CDR3 has 16 residues. With 0 bases removed from V and 5 bases from J, the gap between germline ends came to 18 bases. The germline V gene has CDR1 SGHRS and CDR2 YFSETQ. The CDR3 nucleotides read TGCGCCAGCAGCTTGGGGACTACGGGCCCAAGGAACGAGCAGTACTTC. As protein: CASSLGTTGPRNEQYF.

This sequence joins TRBV9 and TRBJ2-5; D gene ambiguous. Trimming cost V 0 bases and J 2 bases, with 8 bases left between them. The CDR3 totals 14 residues. Germline V CDR1 and CDR2: SGDLS, YYNGEE. The CDR3 bases are TGTGCCAGCAGCGTAGGGGTTGCACAAGAGACCCAGTACTTC. This sequence encodes CASSVGVAQETQYF.

V is TRBV7-9 and J is TRBJ1-1, with 7 bases that match TRBD1. The CDR3 is 13 residues long. In germline, CDR1 is SEHNR, CDR2 FQNEAQ (reference sequence). Trimming removed 6 bases from V and 11 bases from J; junction bases left unmatched: 12. The CDR3 sequence: CASSSGTATEAFF. In DNA form, the CDR3 reads TGTGCCAGCAGTTCCGGGACAGCTACGGAGGCTTTCTTT.

The rearrangement joins TRBV25-1 to TRBJ2-1; 7 positions agree with TRBD2. Germline assignment: CDR1 MGHDK and CDR2 SYGVNS. The CDR3 runs 12 residues. V lost 7 bases to trimming and J lost 7 bases; unmatched junction nucleotides: 4. CDR3 nucleotides: TGTGCCAGCACAAGGGAGGGTAATGAGCAGTTCTTC. Its translation is CASTREGNEQFF.

The rearrangement links TRBV12-3 or TRBV12-4 to TRBJ2-1, with 13 nucleotides matching TRBD2. Trimming removed 6 bases from V and 0 bases from J; junction bases left unmatched: 5. The CDR3 runs 17 residues. CDR3: CASRAGLAGNSYNEQFF. CDR3 bases: TGTGCCAGCAGGGCGGGACTAGCGGGAAACTCCTACAATGAGCAGTTCTTC.

The sample holds one count of this clonotype. The CDR3: CASSFSGLAGLSSYNEQFF. The CDR3 DNA reads TGTGCCAGCAGTTTTTCGGGACTAGCGGGGCTTAGCTCCTACAATGAGCAGTTCTTC. The V call is TRBV11-1, the J call TRBJ2-1, with 13 positions matching TRBD2. Germline V gene data show CDR1 as SGHAT and CDR2 as FQDESV (reference sequence). The ends lost 6 bases at V and 0 bases at J; junction bases unmatched: 11. The CDR3 runs 19 residues.

The chain recombines TRBV20-1 with TRBJ2-7; perhaps TRBD2 as D (6 bases). V lost 0 bases to trimming and J lost 0 bases, with 15 bases between them. The CDR3 contains 16 residues. From germline, CDR1 is DFQATT and CDR2 SNEGSKA (reference sequence). For the CDR3, the DNA is TGCAGTGCTAGAGATCTCTGGCGGGGCCTCTCCTACGAGCAGTACTTC. It translates to CSARDLWRGLSYEQYF.

The V call is TRBV29-1, the J call TRBJ2-1, with TRBD2 as a possible D gene (5 bases). Germline CDR1 reads SQVTM; CDR2 reads ANQGSEA. V was clipped by 6 bases and J by 3 bases, with 21 bases between them. The CDR3 consists of 16 residues. The CDR3 loop reads CSVTDYSLGVYNEQFF. Written as DNA, the CDR3 is TGCAGCGTCACCGACTACTCACTCGGGGTCTACAATGAGCAGTTCTTC.

The chain couples TRBV2 to TRBJ2-1; perhaps TRBD2 as D (5 bases). Trimming cost V 4 bases and J 0 bases, with 10 bases left between them. Germline CDR1 and CDR2: SNHLY and FYNNEI. The length of the CDR3 is 15 residues. The CDR3 here is CASSVERSSYNEQFF. CDR3 DNA: TGTGCCAGCAGTGTGGAGCGGAGCTCCTACAATGAGCAGTTCTTC.

In this sample, this clonotype turned up a few times. The chain recombines TRBV20-1 with TRBJ2-7; 9 bases line up with TRBD2. The CDR3 is 17 amino acids. Germline CDR1 and CDR2: DFQATT and SNEGSKA (reference sequence). The V and J ends lost 1 base and 2 bases, in that order; junction bases with no gene match: 12. CDR3 sequence (DNA): TGCAGTGCTAGAGTGAGTTCAGAAGCGGGAGGCCCCTACGAGCAGTACTTC. Translated, it gives CSARVSSEAGGPYEQYF.

The chain recombines TRBV28 with TRBJ1-2, with 9 bases aligning to TRBD1. Germline assignment: CDR1 MDHEN and CDR2 SYDVKM. The CDR3 contains 14 residues. J gave up 13 bases and V 3 bases, and 12 bases lay outside the gene matches. CDR3 DNA sequence: TGTGCCAGCAGTTTTAGGGGGACAGGGCTCTTTAGCACCTTC. Its translation is CASSFRGTGLFSTF.

This clonotype was counted a few times. This rearrangement joins TRBV29-1 to TRBJ2-1, with D possibly matching TRBD1 (5 bases). The ends were cut back, 4 bases at V and 10 bases at J, with 11 bases in the middle. From germline, CDR1 is SQVTM and CDR2 ANQGSEA. The CDR3 has 11 residues. The chain's CDR3 is CSVGRVKEQFF. CDR3 DNA: TGCAGCGTTGGCAGGGTTAAGGAGCAGTTCTTC.

This clonotype was seen a few times. The J gene is TRBJ2-7, the V gene TRBV29-1; 11 bases map to TRBD2. V trimming: 4 bases; J trimming: 0 bases; junction bases outside the gene matches: 5. The CDR3 totals 15 residues. Germline V CDR1 and CDR2: SQVTM, ANQGSEA. The CDR3 DNA sequence: TGCAGCGTTGTTGTAGCGGGAGGGAGCTCCTACGAGCAGTACTTC. Translated: CSVVVAGGSSYEQYF.

In regard to this clonotype: One end of the junction fails to match germline, which may point to a read error. The gene calls are TRBV6-1 and TRBJ1-3; D unresolved. Germline assignment: CDR1 MNHNS and CDR2 SASEGT. This CDR3 region has 16 residues. The CDR3 DNA reads as TGTTCCAGCAGTGAATTCAGTGTGTACTCTGGAAACACCATATATTTT. Protein: CSSSEFSVYSGNTIYF.